This TCR beta chain was found in a study of blood T cells in healthy people across ages. General study points: The study regarded diversity estimates from one million T cells as underestimates. It was the long-lived donors that had more naive CD4+ cells and higher diversity than aged donors. Any changes in expanded clonotypes were possibly confounded, as donor CMV status remained unknown.

This clonotype was seen a handful of times. The antigen remains undetermined. Since a much larger clone is just one base distant, this may be a read error. The second PCR ran about 6 to 12 cycles with a sample-barcoded 5' primer and J-beta primers. TCRdb re-called the 5' RACE reads through MiXCR, storing one row per CDR3 protein. The sample carries 700,000 to 950,000 distinct CDR3 sequences, 58% recorded once. The sample, about 9.7 milliliters of peripheral blood, was drawn from each donor. The sequence derives from a man under 40 in good health. The sequenced sample consisted of blood.

The CDR3 DNA reads as TGTGCCAGCGGATACAGGGATCCCTTTTACGAGCAGTACTTC. Its translation: CASGYRDPFYEQYF. The genes are TRBV7-9 and TRBJ2-7; possible D gene TRBD1, 6 bases. The germline V and J ends were trimmed by 8 bases and 4 bases, with 18 bases remaining between them. Germline V gene lookup returns CDR1 SEHNR and CDR2 FQNEAQ (reference sequence). The CDR3 covers 14 residues.